A single sample is the source of the 17 T cell receptor beta chains below, sequenced in a study of blood T cell repertoires in COVID-19. Data came from immunoSEQ multiplex PCR; TCRdb stores just in-frame clones and leaves some out. The sample yields under 130,000 clones, 75% to 90% seen once. Input material: peripheral blood. These receptors were collected from a woman older than 75 with acute or convalescent COVID-19.

The chain has TRBV7-9 and TRBJ1-1, with 8 bases that match TRBD1. There are 14 residues in the CDR3. The V gene's germline CDR1 is SEHNR and CDR2 FQNEAQ (reference sequence). Germline trimming cut 5 bases from V and 1 base from J; bases unmatched to any gene: 3. DNA for the CDR3: TGTGCCAGCAGCGCAGGGGGCCGGAACACTGAAGCTTTCTTT. This gives the protein CASSAGGRNTEAFF.

The chain combines TRBV10-3 with TRBJ1-6; TRBD1 matches 8 bases. The V gene end was trimmed by 10 bases and the J gene end by 9 bases; junction bases not matched to a gene: 11. This CDR3 spans 14 amino acids. In germline, CDR1 is ENHRY, CDR2 SYGVKD. CDR3 DNA sequence: TGTGCCACCGGACAGGGAGGGGAAAGTTCACCCCTCCACTTT. It translates to CATGQGGESSPLHF.

The rearrangement joins TRBV5-6 to TRBJ2-7, with 8 nucleotides matching TRBD2. J gave up 0 bases and V 2 bases, and 10 bases lay outside the gene matches. The CDR3 is 17 amino acids. Germline values: CDR1 SGHDT, CDR2 YYEEEE. This CDR3 reads CASSFGLAGSLSYEQYF. CDR3 nucleotide sequence: TGTGCCAGCAGCTTTGGGCTAGCGGGTTCCCTCTCCTACGAGCAGTACTTC.

The chain links TRBV28 to TRBJ1-2, with no clear D. The CDR3 loop spans 14 amino acids. CDR1 and CDR2 from the germline V gene are MDHEN and SYDVKM. The V end lost 8 bases, the J end lost 4 bases, and 17 bases lay between the germline ends. CDR3 sequence (DNA): TGTGCCAGCGGAGGTTCTGAGGCTGGCTATGGCTACACCTTC. Protein: CASGGSEAGYGYTF.

The chain has TRBV30 and TRBJ2-1, with D perhaps matching TRBD2 (6 bases). This CDR3 has 14 amino acids. Trimming removed 1 base at V and 6 bases at J, with 13 bases between. The germline CDR1 and CDR2 sequences are GTSNPN and SVGIG (reference sequence). The CDR3: CAWSASQRVNEQFF. CDR3 in DNA: TGTGCCTGGAGTGCCAGCCAGCGGGTCAATGAGCAGTTCTTC.

This chain joins TRBV7-9 and TRBJ1-2; D is undetermined. Trimming removed 2 bases from V and 4 bases from J, with 14 bases in between. This CDR3 has 15 amino acids. Germline CDR1 SEHNR, CDR2 FQNEAQ (reference sequence). The CDR3 spells CASSLRGNSVYGYTF. CDR3 DNA: TGTGCCAGCAGCTTACGGGGAAACTCGGTCTATGGCTACACCTTC.

The chain combines TRBV5-6 with TRBJ1-2; 7 nucleotides line up with TRBD1. V shed 4 bases, J shed 7 bases, and the junction held 10 bases outside the gene matches. CDR3 size: 14 residues. Germline values: CDR1 SGHDT, CDR2 YYEEEE. The chain's CDR3 is CASSLPTGVGGYTF. The CDR3 DNA reads TGTGCCAGCAGCCTCCCAACAGGGGTCGGTGGCTACACCTTC.

The V and J genes are TRBV3-1 (or the pseudogene TRBV3-2) and TRBJ1-2, with D possibly TRBD1 on 5 matching bases. V was clipped by 8 bases and J by 0 bases, with 16 bases between them. The length of the CDR3 is 15 residues. Germline lookup yields CDR1 LGHDT and CDR2 YNNKEL (reference sequence). The CDR3 protein is CASAPIWGSNYGYTF. The CDR3 nucleotides are TGTGCCAGCGCCCCGATTTGGGGCTCTAACTATGGCTACACCTTC.

The chain carries TRBV2 and TRBJ1-4, with 8 bases identical to TRBD1. The V gene's germline CDR1 is SNHLY and CDR2 FYNNEI. Trimming cost V 7 bases and J 4 bases; bases outside gene matches: 11. This CDR3 is built from 16 residues. The DNA of the CDR3 is TGTGCCAGCATCTCAGGACAGGGAACCCTTAATGAAAAACTGTTTTTT. Its translation is CASISGQGTLNEKLFF.

The chain combines TRBV3-1 (or the pseudogene TRBV3-2) with TRBJ1-2; D not resolved. CDR1 and CDR2 from the germline V gene are LGHDT and YNNKEL (reference sequence). This CDR3 spans 14 amino acids. Trimming removed 1 base from V and 6 bases from J, with 12 bases in between. The CDR3 loop reads CASSQAIPSDGYTF. The CDR3, as DNA: TGTGCCAGCAGCCAAGCGATCCCATCGGATGGCTACACCTTC.

The chain recombines TRBV19 with TRBJ1-6; 9 bases are a match to TRBD1. The V gene's germline CDR1 is LNHDA and CDR2 SQIVND (reference sequence). Trimming at V came to 3 bases and at J to 14 bases, leaving 8 bases not matched to a gene. This CDR3 contains 14 residues. The CDR3 protein is CASSIPGQGPALHF. The DNA for the CDR3 is TGTGCCAGTAGTATCCCGGGACAGGGACCGGCCCTCCACTTT.

This clone was seen many times. The rearrangement uses TRBV11-2 and TRBJ1-3; 8 bases match TRBD1. Germline V gene data show CDR1 as SGHAT and CDR2 as FQNNGV. V shed 4 bases and J 0 bases; nucleotides not matched to a gene: 5. The length of the CDR3 is 16 residues. In DNA, the CDR3 is TGTGCCAGCAGCTATGGCGGACAGGGCTCTGGAAACACCATATATTTT. Translated, it gives CASSYGGQGSGNTIYF.

The V and J genes are TRBV5-1 and TRBJ2-1, with D maybe TRBD1 (7 bases). CDR1 SGHRS and CDR2 YFSETQ come from the germline V gene. This CDR3 comprises 15 residues. Trimming took off 4 bases at V and 3 bases at J, with 14 bases between the two ends. The CDR3 protein is CASSTGGTDYNEQFF. CDR3 sequence (DNA): TGCGCCAGCAGCACTGGCGGGACAGACTACAATGAGCAGTTCTTC.

V and J are TRBV30 and TRBJ1-1; 7 nucleotides align to TRBD1. The trim removed 3 bases at V and 10 bases at J, leaving 5 bases unmatched. The CDR3 sequence is 11 residues long. CDR1 and CDR2 from the germline V gene are GTSNPN and SVGIG (reference sequence). CDR3: CAWRVDRPAFF. The CDR3 coding sequence is TGTGCCTGGAGAGTGGACAGGCCAGCTTTCTTT.

This rearrangement joins TRBV4-2 to TRBJ2-3; 9 bases map to TRBD2. With V trimmed by 3 bases and J by 2 bases, 9 bases remained unmatched. CDR1 LGHNA and CDR2 YNFKEQ come from the germline V gene. This CDR3 has 17 residues. CDR3 in amino acids: CASSQIAGAILTDTQYF. CDR3 bases: TGTGCCAGCAGCCAGATAGCGGGGGCCATCCTCACAGATACGCAGTATTTT.

The J gene is TRBJ2-7, the V gene TRBV7-9; possible D gene TRBD1, 6 bases. Germline CDR1 reads SEHNR; CDR2 reads FQNEAQ (reference sequence). Trimming shortened V by 7 bases and J by 2 bases, and 18 bases separated the two germline ends. The CDR3 sequence is 15 residues long. The CDR3 spells CASTRSGGRTYEQYF. For the CDR3, the DNA is TGTGCCAGCACCAGGAGTGGGGGCAGAACCTACGAGCAGTACTTC. Full variable domain (missing parts from reference TRBV7-9 and TRBJ2-7): DTGVSQNPRHKITKRGQNVTFRCDPISEHNRLYWYRQTLGQGPEFLTYFQNEAQLEKSRLLSDRFSAERPKGSFSTLEIQRTEQGDSAMYLCASTRSGGRTYEQYFGPGTRLTVT.

The chain recombines TRBV15 with TRBJ2-7; 10 positions agree with TRBD1. Germline V gene data show CDR1 as LNHNV and CDR2 as YYDKDF (reference sequence). J lost 2 bases, V lost 0 bases, and 4 bases had no gene match. The CDR3 extends over 16 amino acids. This chain's CDR3 is CATSRDLGQGTYEQYF. The CDR3 region has the DNA TGTGCCACCAGCAGAGATTTGGGACAGGGGACCTACGAGCAGTACTTC. The full variable domain, completed using reference TRBV15 and TRBJ2-7, is DAMVIQNPRYQVTQFGKPVTLSCSQTLNHNVMYWYQQKSSQAPKLLFHYYDKDFNNEADTPDNFQSRRPNTSFCFLDIRSPGLGDTAMYLCATSRDLGQGTYEQYFGPGTRLTVT.